This TCR beta chain comes out of a study of T cells after yellow fever vaccination. Turning to the study itself: Libraries from low-cell-number fractions were prepared with the SMART-Seq v4 Ultra Low Input RNA kit. Study-wide points: Abundant clonotypes from the bulk population could have been carried over as contaminants into FACS-sorted repertoires. Compared with primary, the secondary response was weaker and peaked at day 5, not 15.

CDR1 is GTSNPN, CDR2 SVGIG, per germline (reference sequence). This CDR3 region has 14 residues. J lost 5 bases, V lost 0 bases, and 4 bases had no gene match. For TCR, cDNA came from 5'RACE template switching, which added a universal primer site and UMIs. From the 5' RACE reads, TCRdb called clonotypes with MiXCR, one entry per CDR3 protein. The sample consists of roughly 170,000 distinct CDR3 sequences, approximately 6.2% of them appearing once. This clonotype turned up a few times. What it binds is unknown. This rearrangement joins TRBV30 to TRBJ2-3; 8 nucleotides align to TRBD2. The source of this sequence is a man younger than 35 who received the YFV17D yellow fever vaccine. The input for sequencing was CD4+ T cells sorted from PBMCs, taken on the day of the first yellow fever vaccination. In nucleotides, the CDR3 is TGTGCCTGGAGTGTGGGGAGCGGGGGAGATACGCAGTATTTT. Protein sequence: CAWSVGSGGDTQYF.